The text below deals with one TCR beta chain. Its target is not known. The junction had 7 bases not matched to a gene; V was cut back by 5 bases and J by 6 bases. CDR3 length: 14 amino acids. Germline V gene lookup returns CDR1 GTSNPN and CDR2 SVGIG (reference sequence). The data stem from a study of cytomegalovirus exposure and HLA in healthy donors. Study-level results: A list of approximately 150 TCR beta chains associated with cytomegalovirus was given. Presence/absence analyses assumed roughly uniform sequencing depth across donors, which may not hold.

PCR amplification relied on 60 Vbeta primers (plus 13 Jbeta primers). In the study's own analysis: Approximately 12 million of 65 million to 95 million unique TCR beta chains were shared, per a later count. Some clones are missing from TCRdb's copy, which holds only in-frame ones; the method was immunoSEQ multiplex PCR. The V and J calls and the clone size are those of that table, but D and trimming were determined from the DNA. Here the sample spans 100,000 to 120,000 clones, over 55% being singletons. The clonotype was recovered from a man aged 18 to 35 in good health and CMV-seropositive. The sequenced material came from PBMCs. The rearrangement joins TRBV30 to TRBJ2-3; 11 nucleotides line up with TRBD2. CDR3 bases: TGTGCCTGGGCCTTAGCGGGGGGGCCGGATACGCAGTATTTT. Translated, it gives CAWALAGGPDTQYF. The variable domain in full, with the rest retrieved from reference TRBV30 and TRBJ2-3, is SQTIHQWPATLVQPVGSPLSLECTVEGTSNPNLYWYRQAAGRGLQLLFYSVGIGQISSEVPQNLSASRPQDRQFILSSKKLLLSDSGFYLCAWALAGGPDTQYFGPGTRLTVL.